Each of the 13 T cell receptor beta chains below was sequenced from the same sample in a study of metastatic and nonmetastatic thyroid tumors. Through MiXCR, TCRdb re-clonotyped the PCR reads. The data contain 5,500 to 7,000 clones, around 30% of them singletons. Patients underwent thyroid surgery, and none had received any treatment before it. The sample was adjacent normal tissue. The receptors shown here come from a female donor with papillary thyroid cancer or a benign thyroid nodule (not recorded which). Some clones in this sample may be carry-over from other donors' samples.

The genes are TRBV5-1 and TRBJ1-1; D is possibly TRBD1 (5 bases). The CDR3 has 14 residues. The germline gives CDR1 SGHRS, CDR2 YFSETQ. Trimming took 7 bases from V and 1 from J, leaving 14 bases between them. The CDR3 is CASGLGQGNTEAFF. Written as DNA, the CDR3 is TGCGCCAGCGGGCTGGGGCAGGGGAACACTGAAGCTTTCTTT. The full variable domain, rest sourced from reference TRBV5-1 and TRBJ1-1, is KAGVTQTPRYLIKTRGQQVTLSCSPISGHRSVSWYQQTPGQGLQFLFEYFSETQRNKGNFPGRFSGRQFSNSRSEMNVSTLELGDSALYLCASGLGQGNTEAFFGQGTRLTVV.

V and J are TRBV7-2 and TRBJ2-1; D gene uncertain. The length of the CDR3 is 15 residues. V was clipped by 3 bases and J by 5 bases, with 14 bases between them. CDR1 SGHTA and CDR2 FQGNSA come from the germline V gene. In DNA form, the CDR3 reads TGTGCCAGCAGCTTGAGCAAGGTTGAGAACAATGAGCAGTTCTTC. It is translated as CASSLSKVENNEQFF. Filled out from reference TRBV7-2 and TRBJ2-1, the complete variable domain reads GAGVSQSPSNKVTEKGKDVELRCDPISGHTALYWYRQSLGQGLEFLIYFQGNSAPDKSGLPSDRFSAERTGGSVSTLTIQRTQQEDSAVYLCASSLSKVENNEQFFGPGTRLTVL.

This clone was seen more than once but under ten times. J is TRBJ1-1 and V is TRBV6-1; D may be TRBD1 (6 bases). Germline V gene lookup returns CDR1 MNHNS and CDR2 SASEGT. The CDR3 covers 14 residues. Trimming cost V 5 bases and J 4 bases, with 14 bases left between them. The CDR3 nucleotides read TGTGCCAGCAGTATGGGGGGCTTAAGCACTGAAGCTTTCTTT. This sequence encodes CASSMGGLSTEAFF.

This clone was counted a few times. V gene TRBV27 combines with J gene TRBJ2-1; D not resolved. Trimming left V 2 bases short and J 4 bases short, with 6 bases between. The CDR3 covers 13 residues. Germline lookup yields CDR1 MNHEY and CDR2 SMNVEV (reference sequence). The CDR3 spells CASSLDPYNEQFF. The CDR3 DNA reads TGTGCCAGCAGTTTAGACCCATACAATGAGCAGTTCTTC.

By proportion, this clone is medium-sized. This chain joins TRBV9 and TRBJ2-1, with 9 bases identical to TRBD2. Germline loops: CDR1 SGDLS, CDR2 YYNGEE. This CDR3 comprises 17 residues. V lost 0 bases, J lost 0 bases, and 4 bases stayed unmatched. CDR3 in amino acids: CASSVDPREGSYNEQFF. In DNA form, the CDR3 reads TGTGCCAGCAGCGTAGATCCGCGGGAGGGCTCCTACAATGAGCAGTTCTTC.

The rearrangement links TRBV5-1 to TRBJ1-2; D gene ambiguous. The V end was cut by 4 bases, the J end by 2 bases, with 9 bases between. This CDR3 is 13 amino acids long. Germline CDR1 and CDR2: SGHRS and YFSETQ. As DNA, the CDR3 is TGCGCCAGCAGCCAAGTATCAAACTATGGCTACACCTTC. Translating it yields CASSQVSNYGYTF. The full variable domain, completed using reference TRBV5-1 and TRBJ1-2, is KAGVTQTPRYLIKTRGQQVTLSCSPISGHRSVSWYQQTPGQGLQFLFEYFSETQRNKGNFPGRFSGRQFSNSRSEMNVSTLELGDSALYLCASSQVSNYGYTFGSGTRLTVV.

The chain carries TRBV9 and TRBJ2-3; 9 bases are a match to TRBD1. The CDR3 consists of 15 residues. Losses at the gene ends were 0 bases for V and 5 bases for J; bases not matched to a gene: 4. Per germline, CDR1 SGDLS and CDR2 YYNGEE. Written as DNA, the CDR3 is TGTGCCAGCAGCGTAGAAGGGACAGGGAAAGATACGCAGTATTTT. The encoded protein is CASSVEGTGKDTQYF.

This clone rates as medium-sized. The V and J genes are TRBV13 and TRBJ2-1; D remains unclear. The germline V and J ends were trimmed by 4 bases and 6 bases, with 10 bases remaining between them. Germline CDR1 and CDR2: PRHDT and FYEKMQ (reference sequence). The CDR3 runs 13 residues. CDR3 sequence (DNA): TGTGCCAGCAGCTCCTCCACCCTCAATGAGCAGTTCTTC. This encodes CASSSSTLNEQFF.

Relative to its sample, this clone is medium-sized. V gene TRBV6-2 or TRBV6-3 combines with J gene TRBJ2-3, with 11 bases lining up with TRBD2. With V trimmed by 2 bases and J by 3 bases, 7 bases remained unmatched. Germline V gene sequence: CDR1 MNHEY, CDR2 SVGEGT. This CDR3 is built from 17 residues. CDR3 sequence: CASSYGLAGEGTDTQYF. DNA of the CDR3: TGTGCCAGCAGTTACGGACTAGCGGGCGAAGGGACAGATACGCAGTATTTT.

Many counts were recorded for this clone. This same CDR3 is encoded by further DNA sequences in the sample. The gene calls are TRBV18 and TRBJ2-1; D is uncertain. Germline V lookup: CDR1 KGHSH, CDR2 LQKENI. V lost 2 bases and J 0 bases, leaving 11 bases between the germline ends. This CDR3 comprises 16 residues. The CDR3 nucleotides are TGTGCCAGCTCACCATTTGGCCAGAACTCCTACAATGAGCAGTTCTTC. It specifies CASSPFGQNSYNEQFF.

The table lists this clone with a few counts. The CDR3 region has the DNA TGTGCCAGCAGTTCTGGGCCGGTCTTGTACGAGCAGTACTTC. As protein: CASSSGPVLYEQYF. J is TRBJ2-7 and V is TRBV27; D unresolved. The ends were cut back, 4 bases at V and 4 bases at J, with 14 bases in the middle. Germline CDR1 is MNHEY and CDR2 is SMNVEV (reference sequence). CDR3 length: 14 residues.

The chain recombines TRBV27 with TRBJ2-7; 7 bases are shared with TRBD2. The CDR3 sequence is 16 residues long. The J segment lost 2 bases and the V segment lost 1 base, leaving 8 bases of the junction unmatched. Germline loops: CDR1 MNHEY, CDR2 SMNVEV (reference sequence). The CDR3 DNA sequence: TGTGCCAGCAGTTTATGTGCGGGAGACACGACCTACGAGCAGTACTTC. Protein sequence: CASSLCAGDTTYEQYF.

By share, this clone counts as medium-sized (0.01 to 0.1%). The chain joins TRBV20-1 to TRBJ1-5; D remains ambiguous. The CDR3 consists of 14 residues. The V gene's germline CDR1 is DFQATT and CDR2 SNEGSKA (reference sequence). V lost 2 bases, J lost 1 base, and 9 bases lay in between. CDR3 nucleotides: TGCAGTGCTAGACCCCAGGCCAGCAATCAGCCCCAGCATTTT. Translated: CSARPQASNQPQHF.